This T cell receptor beta chain was identified during a study of blood T cell repertoires in COVID-19 (dated by TCRdb to the early 2020s). Regarding the research as a whole: Samples covering the acute and convalescent phases of COVID-19 were provided by collaborators in the United States, Italy and Spain. The prospective study material was composed of cDNA or gDNA derived from T cells, B-cell-depleted T cells, or PBMCs. The dataset comprised deeply sampled blood TCRbeta repertoires from subjects exposed to, actively infected with, or recovered from COVID-19. A freely available public database, intended as a resource for researchers studying the immune response to SARS-CoV-2, is where the repertoires were released. Samples were obtained from the ongoing ImmuneRACE study (first 160 participants) and from some 1,300 subjects provided by 6 global collaborators. Sample metadata almost always included a de-identified subject ID, COVID-19 status, age in years and sex. Where HLA class I and class II types were available, the types were taken from metadata supplied by the sample provider, not from assay-based typing. The paper as a whole reports these results and caveats: The quantity of clinical and demographic metadata differed by source and by participant and was supplied without curation.

About this clone: Its antigen remains undetermined. One base away there is no much larger clone; base qualities are not given.

As encoded in the germline V gene (reference sequence), CDR1 is GTSNPN while CDR2 is SVGIG. The CDR3 covers 14 residues, taking in both the cysteine and the phenylalanine. Left in the record is the CDR3 DNA by itself, 42 bases read in frame from the first base. V and J are trimmed by 4 bases and 8 bases, and the gene matches miss 10 bases of the junction. Whole blood was collected in K2EDTA tubes by collaborating institutions according to the institutions' own protocols. For TCRbeta analysis, collaborators shipped samples in one of three forms: frozen whole blood, isolated PBMCs, or DNA extracted from either of those sample types. TCRbeta CDR3 regions were amplified from genomic DNA by means of the immunoSEQ Assay, a bias-controlled multiplex PCR. Regarding the original processing steps: The number of nucleated cells in each sample was estimated by amplification of reference gene primers within the assay. Sequence reads were collapsed and filtered to measure the absolute abundance of every unique TCRbeta CDR3 rearrangement. Productive Simpson clonality was computed per sample as the square root of Simpson's diversity index over productive rearrangements. TCRdb took this table from immuneACCESS and kept in-frame rearrangements with V and J called. Such tables lack part of the clones; where checked against another copy, unresolved V genes explain under half of the gap, and the rest is unexplained. The V and J calls and clone size are taken from that table; D and trimming were inferred from the DNA. For this sample the table gives about 50,000 clones, of which 70% to 90% were detected only once. About 4.2% of the sample lies in the top ten.

The TCR comes from a man aged 80 or over with active COVID-19. Sequenced: peripheral blood. The rearrangement combines TRBV30 with TRBJ1-4; 7 nucleotides in the junction match TRBD1. The nucleotide sequence is TGTGCCTGGACCAGAAGACAGGGCTGGGAAAAACTGTTTTTT. It is translated as CAWTRRQGWEKLFF.